The 26 T cell receptor beta chains listed next were all sequenced from one sample in a study of monozygotic twins with inflammatory bowel disease. TCRdb re-called the 5' RACE reads, yielding one record per CDR3 amino acid sequence without DNA. This sample's table reports a few hundred thousand distinct CDR3 sequences. Sequences were obtained from blood. These receptor sequences come from a human donor with ulcerative colitis or Crohn's disease, or a healthy co-twin of an affected twin (not recorded which).

CDR3: CASSQGSGNTIYF. The genes are TRBV3-1 and TRBJ1-3. The CDR3 has 13 residues. Germline V gene data show CDR1 as LGHDT and CDR2 as YNNKEL (reference sequence).

V usage is TRBV4-3 and J usage is TRBJ2-1; the TRBD2 assignment by TCRdb is unverifiable without DNA. The CDR3 extends over 17 amino acids. Germline CDR1 reads LGHNA; CDR2 reads YSLEER. CDR3 sequence: CASSQEALAGGTDEQFF.

This CDR3 is CASSFTSQGAAFF. The V call is TRBV7-9, the J call TRBJ1-1; TCRdb names TRBD1, which stays unverified in the absence of DNA. The germline CDR1 and CDR2 sequences are SEHNR and FQNEAQ (reference sequence). The CDR3 is 13 amino acids.

This sequence joins TRBV20-1 and TRBJ2-5; absent DNA, TCRdb's TRBD1 call cannot be checked. The CDR3 loop spans 13 amino acids. The germline V gene has CDR1 DFQATT and CDR2 SNEGSKA (reference sequence). CDR3 in amino acids: CSATTGVRGTQYF.

This sequence joins TRBV3-1 and TRBJ1-5. The CDR3 covers 15 residues. Germline V CDR1 and CDR2: LGHDT, YNNKEL (reference sequence). The CDR3 is CASSQGGEDFLPQHF.

The genes are TRBV7-2 and TRBJ2-4; the D call from TCRdb, TRBD1, cannot be confirmed without DNA. The germline CDR1 and CDR2 sequences are SGHTA and FQGNSA. The CDR3 totals 14 residues. The CDR3 sequence is CASSYRDGKNMQYF.

The chain joins TRBV20-1 to TRBJ2-7; TCRdb designates TRBD1, a call that cannot be tested without DNA. The germline V gene has CDR1 DFQATT and CDR2 SNEGSKA (reference sequence). This CDR3 spans 12 amino acids. CDR3: CSVWDRGLEQYF.

The gene calls are TRBV20-1 and TRBJ2-3; TCRdb proposes TRBD1, but this gene call is untestable without DNA. CDR1 and CDR2 (germline): DFQATT, SNEGSKA (reference sequence). The CDR3 covers 15 residues. The CDR3 loop is CSALLGRGGGRTQYF.

This chain connects TRBV4-3 to TRBJ1-2; the TCRdb call, TRBD1, lacks DNA for checking. Germline CDR1 is LGHNA and CDR2 is YSLEER. This CDR3 has 18 residues. This CDR3 is CASSQDHLRDRGLYGYTF.

CDR3 amino acids: CASSLTSGQETQYF. This chain links TRBV5-1 with TRBJ2-5; lacking DNA, the TRBD2 call made by TCRdb goes unchecked. Per the germline V gene, CDR1 is SGHRS and CDR2 is YFSETQ. This CDR3 spans 14 amino acids.

V gene TRBV9 combines with J gene TRBJ2-5; TCRdb indicates TRBD1, and absent DNA this call remains unverified. There are 20 residues in the CDR3. Germline loops: CDR1 SGDLS, CDR2 YYNGEE. CDR3 region: CASSVFRGEKGKKYQETQYF.

The V call is TRBV7-3, the J call TRBJ1-2; TCRdb names TRBD1, which stays unverified in the absence of DNA. Germline V lookup: CDR1 SGHTA, CDR2 FQGTGA. The CDR3 consists of 14 residues. CDR3 sequence reads: CASSLIGTGVGYTF. Together with reference TRBV7-3 and TRBJ1-2, the CDR3 gives the full variable domain: GAGVSQTPSNKVTEKGKYVELRCDPISGHTALYWYRQSLGQGPEFLIYFQGTGAADDSGLPNDRFFAVRPEGSVSTLKIQRTERGDSAVYLCASSLIGTGVGYTFGSGTRLTVV.

This sequence joins TRBV3-1 and TRBJ2-1. This CDR3 comprises 12 residues. Germline CDR1 and CDR2: LGHDT and YNNKEL (reference sequence). CDR3 sequence reads: CASSLSLGEQFF.

This chain's CDR3 is CASSILAFANTGELFF. The chain links TRBV3-1 to TRBJ2-2; lacking DNA, the TRBD2 call made by TCRdb goes unchecked. The CDR3 sequence is 16 residues long. Germline values: CDR1 LGHDT, CDR2 YNNKEL (reference sequence).

The gene calls are TRBV2 and TRBJ2-1; TCRdb lists TRBD2, though no DNA is available to test this call. The CDR3 is 15 residues long. Per germline, CDR1 SNHLY and CDR2 FYNNEI. The CDR3 sequence is CASSEEAGFYNEQFF. Based on the CDR3 plus reference TRBV2 and TRBJ2-1, the full variable domain is EPEVTQTPSHQVTQMGQEVILRCVPISNHLYFYWYRQILGQKVEFLVSFYNNEISEKSEIFDDQFSVERPDGSNFTLKIRSTKLEDSAMYFCASSEEAGFYNEQFFGPGTRLTVL.

The V gene is TRBV30, the J gene TRBJ1-3. CDR1 GTSNPN and CDR2 SVGIG come from the germline V gene (reference sequence). The CDR3 extends over 15 amino acids. The CDR3 loop reads CAWSIGFHSGNTIYF.

The rearrangement links TRBV11-2 to TRBJ2-2; the TCRdb D gene call, TRBD1, has no DNA to confirm it. The CDR3 covers 17 residues. The germline gives CDR1 SGHAT, CDR2 FQNNGV. CDR3 loop: CASTRRQGHKNTGELFF.

The rearrangement links TRBV27 to TRBJ2-1; TCRdb's D call, TRBD1, is unchecked because there is no DNA. There are 14 residues in the CDR3. Per the germline V gene, CDR1 is MNHEY and CDR2 is SMNVEV (reference sequence). The CDR3 protein is CASSLGGIGREQFF.

This chain links TRBV18 with TRBJ2-7; TCRdb's D gene call, TRBD1, goes unchecked for lack of DNA. The CDR3 is 13 residues long. Germline CDR1 reads KGHSH; CDR2 reads LQKENI. The CDR3 protein is CASSRDRTNEQYF.

This sequence joins TRBV7-9 and TRBJ2-7; no DNA is available, so the TRBD1 call from TCRdb remains unchecked. There are 12 residues in the CDR3. CDR1 SEHNR and CDR2 FQNEAQ come from the germline V gene (reference sequence). This CDR3 is CASHVGGSEQYF. Variable domain in full (rest from reference TRBV7-9 and TRBJ2-7): DTGVSQNPRHKITKRGQNVTFRCDPISEHNRLYWYRQTLGQGPEFLTYFQNEAQLEKSRLLSDRFSAERPKGSFSTLEIQRTEQGDSAMYLCASHVGGSEQYFGPGTRLTVT.

The chain employs TRBV2 and TRBJ2-7. Germline CDR1 and CDR2: SNHLY and FYNNEI. The CDR3 spans 13 residues. The CDR3 is CASSLEAANEQYF. Filled out from reference TRBV2 and TRBJ2-7, the complete variable domain reads EPEVTQTPSHQVTQMGQEVILRCVPISNHLYFYWYRQILGQKVEFLVSFYNNEISEKSEIFDDQFSVERPDGSNFTLKIRSTKLEDSAMYFCASSLEAANEQYFGPGTRLTVT.

The chain couples TRBV12-3 or TRBV12-4 to TRBJ1-6. This CDR3 has 13 residues. CDR3 sequence: CASSFTNATPLHF.

This chain uses TRBV4-3 with TRBJ2-5; TCRdb outputs TRBD1, but without DNA this stays unchecked. CDR3 size: 14 residues. Germline V lookup: CDR1 LGHNA, CDR2 YSLEER. The CDR3 sequence is CASSPGGARETQYF.

V and J are TRBV24-1 and TRBJ2-3; TCRdb picks TRBD1, but there is no DNA to check that call. The CDR3 is 17 residues long. The germline V gene has CDR1 KGHDR and CDR2 SFDVKD. The CDR3 sequence is CATSDFAGADRLDTQYF.

The chain joins TRBV10-3 to TRBJ2-5; TCRdb gives TRBD1 as the D gene, but with no DNA this cannot be confirmed. The CDR3 covers 16 residues. Germline V CDR1 and CDR2: ENHRY, SYGVKD. Here the CDR3 reads CAISEPGTGTKETQYF.

The chain uses TRBV5-6 and TRBJ2-7. The CDR3 loop spans 14 amino acids. The germline V gene has CDR1 SGHDT and CDR2 YYEEEE. CDR3 sequence reads: CASSLAPVRYEQYF.